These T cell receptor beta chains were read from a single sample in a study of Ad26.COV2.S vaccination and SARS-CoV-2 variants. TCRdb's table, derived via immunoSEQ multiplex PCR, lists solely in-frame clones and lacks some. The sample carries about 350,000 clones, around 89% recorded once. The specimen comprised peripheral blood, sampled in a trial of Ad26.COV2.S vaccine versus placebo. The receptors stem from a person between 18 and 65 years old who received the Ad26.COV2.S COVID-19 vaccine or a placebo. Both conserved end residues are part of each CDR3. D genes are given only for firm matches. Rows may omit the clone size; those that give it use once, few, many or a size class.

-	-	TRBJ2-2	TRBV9	CASSVGRATGELFF	TGTGCCAGCAGCGTAGGGAGGGCCACCGGGGAGCTGTTTTTT
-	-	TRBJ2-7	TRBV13	CASSLGRHEQYF	TGTGCCAGCAGCTTAGGCCGCCACGAGCAGTACTTC
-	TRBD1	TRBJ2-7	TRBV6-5	CASSRDRSTYEQYF	TGTGCCAGCAGTAGGGACAGGTCTACCTACGAGCAGTACTTC
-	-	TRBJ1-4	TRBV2	CASMGGRVNEKLFF	TGTGCCAGCATGGGGGGCAGGGTTAATGAAAAACTGTTTTTT
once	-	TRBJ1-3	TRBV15	CATSRDNGNTIYF	TGTGCCACCAGCAGAGACAATGGAAACACCATATATTTT
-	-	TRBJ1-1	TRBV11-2	CASSPTGFTEAFF	TGTGCCAGCAGCCCCACGGGGTTCACTGAAGCTTTCTTT
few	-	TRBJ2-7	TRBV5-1	CASSGSKAYEQYF	TGCGCCAGCAGCGGAAGCAAAGCCTACGAGCAGTACTTC
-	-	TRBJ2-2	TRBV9	CASSVLVTGELFF	TGTGCCAGCAGCGTCCTGGTCACCGGGGAGCTGTTTTTT
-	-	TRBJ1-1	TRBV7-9	CASSPEGVTEAFF	TGTGCCAGCAGCCCAGAAGGGGTCACTGAAGCTTTCTTT
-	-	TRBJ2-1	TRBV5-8	CASSYRRSSYNEQFF	TGTGCCAGCAGCTACAGGAGGAGCTCCTACAATGAGCAGTTCTTC
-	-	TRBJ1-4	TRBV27	CASSLLTDEKLFF	TGTGCCAGCAGTTTACTGACAGACGAAAAACTGTTTTTT
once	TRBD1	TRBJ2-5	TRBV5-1	CASSPGGTGLQETQYF	TGCGCCAGCAGCCCTGGCGGGACAGGGCTCCAAGAGACCCAGTACTTC
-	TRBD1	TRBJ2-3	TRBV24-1	CATSDRTGVSTDTQYF	TGTGCCACCAGTGATAGGACAGGGGTGAGCACAGATACGCAGTATTTT
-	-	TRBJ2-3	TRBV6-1	CASSERYRTSTDTQYF	TGTGCCAGCAGTGAACGGTACAGAACAAGCACAGATACGCAGTATTTT
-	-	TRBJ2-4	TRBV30	CAWLTGELAKNIQYF	TGTGCCTGGTTGACAGGCGAACTAGCCAAAAACATTCAGTACTTC